The 3 T cell receptor beta chains in this list originate from one sample, sequenced in a study of blood T cells in healthy people across ages. A second 7 to 11 cycle PCR used barcoded and J-beta primers. From the 5' RACE reads, TCRdb called clonotypes with MiXCR, one entry per CDR3 protein. The data contain over a million distinct CDR3 sequences, approximately 26% of them singletons. These data also featured in a second study, about T cells of mothers and their children.

The sequenced sample consisted of blood. These receptors all come from a girl aged 2 to 10 in good health.

The chain links TRBV15 to TRBJ2-7; 11 bases agree with TRBD1. The germline V gene encodes CDR1 LNHNV and CDR2 YYDKDF (reference sequence). This CDR3 region has 15 residues. The ends lost 3 bases at V and 4 bases at J; junction bases unmatched: 5. The CDR3 is CATSRDRGRVYEQYF. The CDR3 coding sequence is TGTGCCACCAGCAGGGACAGGGGGCGCGTTTACGAGCAGTACTTC.

J is TRBJ2-5 and V is TRBV24-1, with D perhaps TRBD2 (6 bases). Between the trimmed V and J ends, which lost 3 bases and 5 bases, there was a span of 21 bases. From germline, CDR1 is KGHDR and CDR2 SFDVKD. This CDR3 region has 17 residues. Here the CDR3 reads CATSDPAWDQRGETQYF. The DNA for the CDR3 is TGTGCCACCAGTGATCCGGCCTGGGACCAACGGGGGGAGACCCAGTACTTC.

The chain recombines TRBV7-6 with TRBJ2-1; D is possibly TRBD1 or TRBD2 (7 bases each). CDR3 length equals 16 residues. Trimming removed 6 bases from V and 4 bases from J, with 19 bases in between. The germline V gene encodes CDR1 SGHVS and CDR2 FNYEAQ. Written as DNA, the CDR3 is TGTGCCAGCAGTTCAGTCAGGGGGGGGGAATACAATGAGCAGTTCTTC. It is translated as CASSSVRGGEYNEQFF.